The clone carrying this T cell receptor (beta chain) occurred a few times. This sample's time point: newly diagnosed GD, antithyroid drugs for less than 3 months. PBMCs provided the RNA from which the TCR library was made. The record originates from a study of regulatory T cells in long-lasting Graves disease. Library construction for TCR beta used iRepertoire HTBI primers and Arm-PCR of CDR3 regions. In TCRdb, the multiplex PCR reads were re-called with MiXCR into one record per CDR3 protein. The data hold around 500,000 distinct CDR3 sequences, with approximately 16% observed a single time. These data are also associated with another study on T cells in Graves' hyperthyroidism and ophthalmopathy. This second study says: Researchers report that a 13 V-J model separated ophthalmopathy from stable hyperthyroidism.

The sample here was peripheral blood mononuclear cells (PBMCs), taken at new diagnosis, from a patient treated with antithyroid drugs. The sequence was obtained from a woman aged 40-65 years with Graves disease.

The DNA of the CDR3 is TGCAGCGCCCCTAAGGCAGGGGGCAATGGCTACACCTTC. Protein product: CSAPKAGGNGYTF. This chain joins TRBV29-1 and TRBJ1-2; 8 nucleotides align to TRBD1. The CDR3 has 13 amino acids. CDR1 and CDR2 (germline): SQVTM, ANQGSEA. Losses at the gene ends were 7 bases for V and 6 bases for J; bases not matched to a gene: 10.